This T cell receptor (beta chain) is from a study of blood T cell repertoires in COVID-19. Study-level information: The study drew acute and convalescent COVID-19 samples from the United States, Italy and Spain. From T cells, B-cell-depleted T cells, or PBMCs came the material, which was cDNA or gDNA.

Germline loops: CDR1 SGHNT, CDR2 YYREEE (reference sequence). Trimming left V 0 bases short and J 4 bases short, with 7 bases between. The CDR3 sequence is 13 residues long. This clone was seen once. Methods used by the authors: Scientists estimated how many nucleated cells there were by amplifying reference gene primers. TCRdb keeps only in-frame clones here, not all; method: immunoSEQ multiplex PCR. The V and J calls and clone size are taken from that table; D and trimming were inferred from the DNA. The sample contains approximately 280,000 clones, approximately 90% of which appear only once. The sequence was collected from a man aged 35 to 55 with acute or convalescent COVID-19. This sequence joins TRBV5-4 and TRBJ1-1; D gene ambiguous. Material: peripheral blood. This chain's CDR3 is CASSLASVTEAFF. CDR3 nucleotides: TGTGCCAGCAGCTTGGCATCGGTCACTGAAGCTTTCTTT. Combining the CDR3 with reference TRBV5-4 and TRBJ1-1 gives the whole variable domain ETGVTQSPTHLIKTRGQQVTLRCSSQSGHNTVSWYQQALGQGPQFIFQYYREEENGRGNFPPRFSGLQFPNYSSELNVNALELDDSALYLCASSLASVTEAFFGQGTRLTVV.